What follows are 29 T cell receptor beta chains derived from one specimen sequenced in a study of blood T cell repertoires in COVID-19. Sequenced by immunoSEQ multiplex PCR; TCRdb stores in-frame clones only, minus some. The repertoire holds 150,000 to 200,000 clones, with roughly 77% as singletons. The source material was peripheral blood. These TCRs come from a human donor in a cohort sampled during active COVID-19.

The chain uses TRBV19 and TRBJ2-7; the match to TRBD2 covers 11 bases. This CDR3 is built from 15 residues. The germline V gene has CDR1 LNHDA and CDR2 SQIVND (reference sequence). The V and J ends lost 6 bases and 2 bases, in that order; junction bases with no gene match: 6. CDR3 nucleotide sequence: TGTGCCAGTAGCCGAACTAGCGGGAGCCCCTACGAGCAGTACTTC. The encoded protein is CASSRTSGSPYEQYF.

This clone was counted between two and nine times. This chain joins TRBV6-4 and TRBJ2-1, with 10 bases aligning to TRBD2. V trimming: 2 bases; J trimming: 12 bases; junction bases outside the gene matches: 4. Per germline, CDR1 MRHNA and CDR2 SNTAGT. The CDR3 is 13 amino acids. The CDR3 sequence: CASSDASGRWQFF. The CDR3 coding sequence is TGTGCCAGCAGTGACGCTAGCGGGAGATGGCAGTTCTTC.

A few counts support this clone. The chain employs TRBV3-1 (or the pseudogene TRBV3-2) and TRBJ1-1; no clear D gene. The CDR3 has 11 amino acids. V shed 6 bases and J shed 4 bases, with 6 bases lying between them. Germline V CDR1 and CDR2: LGHDT, YNNKEL (reference sequence). The CDR3 reads CASSRSTEAFF. The CDR3 coding sequence is TGTGCCAGCAGTCGGAGCACTGAAGCTTTCTTT.

The genes are TRBV7-2 and TRBJ2-2, with 12 bases fitting TRBD2. Germline V gene data show CDR1 as SGHTA and CDR2 as FQGNSA. The trim removed 4 bases at V and 4 bases at J, leaving 4 bases unmatched. The CDR3 extends over 16 amino acids. In DNA, the CDR3 is TGTGCCAGCAGCTCCCGACTAGCGGGAGTCACCGGGGAGCTGTTTTTT. Its translation is CASSSRLAGVTGELFF.

This clone was found once. The chain has TRBV5-5 and TRBJ1-5, with D tentatively TRBD1 (5 bases). The CDR3 totals 16 residues. In germline, CDR1 is SGHKS, CDR2 YYEKEE (reference sequence). The V and J ends lost 0 bases and 2 bases respectively, with 12 bases between them. CDR3 nucleotides: TGTGCCAGCAGCTTGGGGGTGGGAGGGGGCAATCAGCCCCAGCATTTT. It encodes CASSLGVGGGNQPQHF. Drawing the rest from reference TRBV5-5 and TRBJ1-5, the complete variable domain is DAGVTQSPTHLIKTRGQQVTLRCSPISGHKSVSWYQQVLGQGPQFIFQYYEKEERGRGNFPDRFSARQFPNYSSELNVNALLLGDSALYLCASSLGVGGGNQPQHFGDGTRLSIL.

The gene calls are TRBV9 and TRBJ2-3, with 9 nucleotides matching TRBD2. The CDR3 loop spans 18 amino acids. The V gene end was trimmed by 0 bases and the J gene end by 6 bases; junction bases not matched to a gene: 14. Germline CDR1 reads SGDLS; CDR2 reads YYNGEE. CDR3 sequence reads: CASSVVLGSGSGGDTQYF. The CDR3 DNA reads TGTGCCAGCAGCGTAGTTTTGGGTAGCGGGAGTGGTGGGGATACGCAGTATTTT.

This clone was counted a single time. The genes are TRBV30 and TRBJ1-3, with D unclear. The germline CDR1 and CDR2 sequences are GTSNPN and SVGIG (reference sequence). V was pared by 3 bases and J by 4 bases, with 13 bases between. The CDR3 totals 14 residues. The CDR3 DNA follows: TGTGCCTGGAGCCAGGATGTCGCGGGAAACACCATATATTTT. Translation: CAWSQDVAGNTIYF.

This clone was seen just once. J is TRBJ2-7 and V is TRBV18; unclear D gene. This CDR3 comprises 16 residues. Trimming shortened V by 4 bases and J by 4 bases, and 20 bases separated the two germline ends. CDR1 KGHSH and CDR2 LQKENI come from the germline V gene. This CDR3 reads CASSLKTPSTIYEQYF. The CDR3, as DNA: TGTGCCAGCTCACTCAAGACACCCTCAACGATTTACGAGCAGTACTTC.

This clone has a handful of counts. The rearrangement uses TRBV19 and TRBJ2-5; 10 bases line up with TRBD1. The CDR3 runs to 14 residues. The ends lost 5 bases at V and 7 bases at J; junction bases unmatched: 7. Looked up from germline, CDR1 is LNHDA and CDR2 is SQIVND (reference sequence). This CDR3 reads CASSWDRGSGTQYF. DNA of the CDR3: TGTGCCAGTAGTTGGGACAGGGGAAGTGGGACCCAGTACTTC. The full variable domain, with the rest looked up from reference TRBV19 and TRBJ2-5, is DGGITQSPKYLFRKEGQNVTLSCEQNLNHDAMYWYRQDPGQGLRLIYYSQIVNDFQKGDIAEGYSVSREKKESFPLTVTSAQKNPTAFYLCASSWDRGSGTQYFGPGTRLLVL.

This rearrangement joins TRBV7-2 to TRBJ2-3, with D possibly matching TRBD2 (6 bases). The CDR3 is 16 amino acids. From germline, CDR1 is SGHTA and CDR2 FQGNSA. The V end was cut by 1 base, the J end by 3 bases, with 14 bases between. DNA for the CDR3: TGTGCCAGCAGCTTAGAAACCGGACTAAGAACAGATACGCAGTATTTT. Amino acid sequence: CASSLETGLRTDTQYF.

This chain joins TRBV30 and TRBJ1-5; 10 bases match TRBD1. The ends lost 0 bases at V and 9 bases at J; junction bases unmatched: 11. Germline CDR1 and CDR2: GTSNPN and SVGIG (reference sequence). The CDR3 loop spans 16 amino acids. CDR3 in amino acids: CAWSVGGTGVLWPQHF. CDR3 bases: TGTGCCTGGAGTGTAGGTGGGACAGGGGTTTTATGGCCCCAGCATTTT.

The chain employs TRBV12-3 or TRBV12-4 and TRBJ2-2; D is ambiguous. CDR3 length equals 12 residues. V was clipped by 3 bases and J by 7 bases, with 6 bases between them. The CDR3 DNA sequence: TGTGCCAGCAGTTTTGAGGACGGGGAGCTGTTTTTT. Protein product: CASSFEDGELFF.

The rearrangement joins TRBV4-3 to TRBJ2-1; 7 bases are shared with TRBD2. V gave up 0 bases and J gave up 3 bases; unmatched junction bases: 8. CDR1 LGHNA and CDR2 YSLEER come from the germline V gene. The CDR3 loop spans 17 amino acids. In DNA form, the CDR3 reads TGCGCCAGCAGCCAAGATAACCTAGCGGAGTACTACAATGAGCAGTTCTTC. Its protein is CASSQDNLAEYYNEQFF.

The chain has TRBV11-2 and TRBJ1-2, with 9 bases aligning to TRBD1. CDR3 size: 17 residues. The V and J ends lost 5 bases and 4 bases, in that order; junction bases with no gene match: 14. CDR1 is SGHAT, CDR2 FQNNGV, per germline. The CDR3, as DNA: TGTGCCAGCAGCGGAGAGATCCGGGACAGGGCAGGCTATGGCTACACCTTC. Protein sequence: CASSGEIRDRAGYGYTF.

The V and J genes are TRBV7-3 and TRBJ2-2; TRBD1 matches 12 bases. J gave up 7 bases and V 2 bases, and 5 bases lay outside the gene matches. The CDR3 runs to 16 residues. Germline-derived CDR1 and CDR2 are SGHTA and FQGTGA. The CDR3: CASSLLGTGGRGELFF. The CDR3, as DNA: TGTGCCAGCAGCTTACTGGGGACAGGGGGCCGCGGGGAGCTGTTTTTT. The whole variable domain, filled in from reference TRBV7-3 and TRBJ2-2, reads GAGVSQTPSNKVTEKGKYVELRCDPISGHTALYWYRQSLGQGPEFLIYFQGTGAADDSGLPNDRFFAVRPEGSVSTLKIQRTERGDSAVYLCASSLLGTGGRGELFFGEGSRLTVL.

CDR3 amino acids: CASSPGNAGGYEQFF. DNA of the CDR3: TGTGCCAGCAGTCCCGGCAACGCGGGGGGGTATGAGCAGTTCTTC. The chain is built from TRBV27 and TRBJ2-1; 9 bases align to TRBD2. Germline V gene data show CDR1 as MNHEY and CDR2 as SMNVEV (reference sequence). V lost 5 bases and J lost 8; bases outside the gene matches: 10. The CDR3 sequence is 15 residues long.

The J gene is TRBJ2-3, the V gene TRBV30; D might be TRBD2 (6 bases). The V end was cut by 6 bases, the J end by 5 bases, with 15 bases between. This CDR3 has 13 amino acids. Germline values: CDR1 GTSNPN, CDR2 SVGIG (reference sequence). Written as DNA, the CDR3 is TGTGCCTGCCCGGGACGGCGGGGAGATACGCAGTATTTT. Translating it yields CACPGRRGDTQYF.

The chain has TRBV29-1 and TRBJ2-1; D unclear. Trimming removed 4 bases from V and 9 bases from J, with 13 bases in between. Germline CDR1 is SQVTM and CDR2 is ANQGSEA. CDR3 length equals 12 residues. The DNA of the CDR3 is TGCAGCGTTGCGCGAGCCTACGGTGAGCAGTTCTTC. Translated, it gives CSVARAYGEQFF.

The chain joins TRBV6-5 to TRBJ1-1; no clear D gene. Trimming stripped 11 bases from V and 4 bases from J, with 20 bases between. The CDR3 totals 14 residues. Germline CDR1 MNHEY, CDR2 SVGAGI. The CDR3 sequence: CACEALVPGTEAFF. Here the CDR3 DNA reads TGTGCCTGCGAGGCACTCGTCCCGGGCACTGAAGCTTTCTTT.

The chain recombines TRBV14 with TRBJ2-7; 9 bases fit TRBD1. The V segment lost 4 bases and the J segment 6 bases; nucleotides outside the gene matches: 16. The CDR3 runs to 17 residues. Germline V gives CDR1 SGHDN, CDR2 FVKESK. The CDR3 region is CASSRGQGTLRSGEQYF. The CDR3, as DNA: TGTGCCAGCAGCCGGGGACAGGGAACTCTTCGGTCGGGCGAGCAGTACTTC.

This clone was observed a single time. The gene calls are TRBV5-1 and TRBJ2-7, with D uncertain. Germline CDR1 reads SGHRS; CDR2 reads YFSETQ. Trimming pared 4 bases from V and 5 bases from J, leaving 16 bases between. This CDR3 has 14 amino acids. CDR3 residues: CASSQDSRRDEQYF. The DNA for the CDR3 is TGCGCCAGCAGCCAGGATTCTCGTCGTGACGAGCAGTACTTC.

V is TRBV9 and J is TRBJ2-3; 9 bases agree with TRBD2. The ends lost 2 bases at V and 6 bases at J; junction bases unmatched: 7. The germline CDR1 and CDR2 sequences are SGDLS and YYNGEE. The CDR3 length is 15 residues. The CDR3 is CASSVTSGLGDTQYF. The DNA of the CDR3 is TGTGCCAGCAGCGTTACTAGCGGGTTAGGGGATACGCAGTATTTT. The entire variable domain, with the rest obtained from reference TRBV9 and TRBJ2-3, is as follows: DSGVTQTPKHLITATGQRVTLRCSPRSGDLSVYWYQQSLDQGLQFLIQYYNGEERAKGNILERFSAQQFPDLHSELNLSSLELGDSALYFCASSVTSGLGDTQYFGPGTRLTVL.

CDR3 residues: CASSLGPNRGVQETQYF. DNA of the CDR3: TGTGCCAGCAGCTTAGGCCCCAACAGGGGGGTGCAAGAGACCCAGTACTTC. V and J are TRBV11-3 and TRBJ2-5; 8 bases align to TRBD1. The V segment lost 1 base and the J segment 2 bases; nucleotides outside the gene matches: 9. The germline CDR1 and CDR2 sequences are SGHNT and YENEEA. The CDR3 has 17 residues.

CDR3 residues: CASSQGLAGVYEQYF. In DNA form, the CDR3 reads TGTGCCAGCAGCCAAGGACTAGCGGGAGTCTACGAGCAGTACTTC. The V call is TRBV3-1 (or the pseudogene TRBV3-2), the J call TRBJ2-7; 12 bases are a match to TRBD2. The CDR3 is 15 amino acids. CDR1 and CDR2 from the germline V gene are LGHDT and YNNKEL (reference sequence). Trimming took 1 base from V and 3 from J; bases not matched to a gene: 1.

This sequence joins TRBV7-9 and TRBJ2-3; 7 bases are a match to TRBD1. The germline gives CDR1 SEHNR, CDR2 FQNEAQ (reference sequence). The junction had 6 bases not matched to a gene; V was cut back by 6 bases and J by 9 bases. The CDR3 is 12 residues long. In nucleotides, the CDR3 is TGTGCCAGCAGGGCCTGGACAGGAACGCAGTATTTT. As protein: CASRAWTGTQYF.

This chain links TRBV30 with TRBJ1-1, with 7 bases matching TRBD1. This CDR3 spans 14 amino acids. J was trimmed by 3 bases and V by 2 bases; bases with no gene match: 6. Germline values: CDR1 GTSNPN, CDR2 SVGIG (reference sequence). For the CDR3, the DNA is TGTGCCTGGAGTACAGGGGCCCTGCACACTGAAGCTTTCTTT. It codes for CAWSTGALHTEAFF.

J is TRBJ2-7 and V is TRBV6-1; D is unclear. Trimming removed 1 base at V and 0 bases at J, with 7 bases between. This CDR3 has 14 amino acids. Per germline, CDR1 MNHNS and CDR2 SASEGT. The CDR3 DNA reads as TGTGCCAGCAGTGAAGTCCCCAGCTCCTACGAGCAGTACTTC. Protein product: CASSEVPSSYEQYF.

The rearrangement joins TRBV6-5 to TRBJ2-1; TRBD2 aligns across 9 bases. With V trimmed by 8 bases and J by 6 bases, 8 bases remained unmatched. CDR1 MNHEY and CDR2 SVGAGI come from the germline V gene. There are 14 residues in the CDR3. The CDR3 sequence: CASLSTSGTNEQFF. The CDR3 DNA is TGTGCCAGCCTTTCGACTAGCGGTACCAATGAGCAGTTCTTC.

V and J are TRBV6-5 and TRBJ2-3; a possible D gene is TRBD2 (7 bases). From germline, CDR1 is MNHEY and CDR2 SVGAGI. The CDR3 extends over 14 amino acids. Trimming removed 11 bases at V and 4 bases at J, with 19 bases between. CDR3 in DNA: TGTGCCGGGGGGGGCGGCCAAAGGGCAGATACGCAGTATTTT. Residues: CAGGGGQRADTQYF.